This T cell receptor beta chain was observed in a study of high-grade serous ovarian cancer treatment subgroups. Study overall: Each sample yielded on average about 7,000 unique TCR beta rearrangements from over 12,000 reads.

Tumor samples were taken before definitive surgery or chemotherapy. Data came from immunoSEQ multiplex PCR; TCRdb stores just in-frame clones and leaves some out. This table has about 3,100 clones, about 80% appearing once. As to this clone: Its antigen is not known.

Findings and limits, study-wide: Repertoire similarity ranged about 0.11 to 0.8 between tumors of one patient. TCR relatedness rose with neoantigen level and trended with mutation load. Repertoire analysis covered CDR3 alone, not CDR1 or CDR2.

V lost 0 bases and J 4 bases, leaving 13 bases between the germline ends. This CDR3 is built from 15 residues. Germline V CDR1 and CDR2: MGHRA, YSYEKL. The sequencing sample was made of tumor tissue. The clonotype originates from a human donor with high-grade serous ovarian cancer. The chain combines TRBV4-1 with TRBJ2-7; D not resolved. The chain's CDR3 is CASSQDDKGQYEQYF. The DNA for the CDR3 is TGCGCCAGCAGCCAAGATGATAAGGGTCAATACGAGCAGTACTTC.